The entry below describes one T cell receptor beta chain. Its specificity is not known. The sample is drawn from a study of Graves' ophthalmopathy and Graves' hyperthyroidism. For repertoire sequencing, the TCR beta CDR3 regions were amplified from RNA transcripts. Second-round multiplex PCR came after a first-round RT-PCR that employed HTBI primers. Each CDR3 protein gets one entry after TCRdb re-called the multiplex PCR reads with MiXCR. The table includes hundreds of thousands of distinct CDR3 sequences, roughly 39% detected once. This CDR3 contains 14 residues. The V gene end was trimmed by 6 bases and the J gene end by 1 base; junction bases not matched to a gene: 4. Germline V gene lookup returns CDR1 MGHDK and CDR2 SYGVNS. Ophthalmopathy-affected donors exhibited moderate-to-severe activity, CAS ≥3, NOSPECS ≥4, and duration under 3 months. The source of the PBMCs was 10 ml of fresh peripheral blood.

Overall study findings and caveats: In blood, most expanded thyroid clonotypes above 0.001 frequency were also detected. Predictions made by the model for ophthalmopathy progression reached 70.59% sensitivity and almost 75% specificity.

The clonotype comes from an adult man with Graves' ophthalmopathy. The sequenced sample was peripheral blood. J is TRBJ2-7 and V is TRBV25-1; 9 nucleotides align to TRBD1. This chain's CDR3 is CASRTGGASYEQYF. CDR3 bases: TGTGCCAGCAGAACAGGGGGCGCGTCCTACGAGCAGTACTTC.